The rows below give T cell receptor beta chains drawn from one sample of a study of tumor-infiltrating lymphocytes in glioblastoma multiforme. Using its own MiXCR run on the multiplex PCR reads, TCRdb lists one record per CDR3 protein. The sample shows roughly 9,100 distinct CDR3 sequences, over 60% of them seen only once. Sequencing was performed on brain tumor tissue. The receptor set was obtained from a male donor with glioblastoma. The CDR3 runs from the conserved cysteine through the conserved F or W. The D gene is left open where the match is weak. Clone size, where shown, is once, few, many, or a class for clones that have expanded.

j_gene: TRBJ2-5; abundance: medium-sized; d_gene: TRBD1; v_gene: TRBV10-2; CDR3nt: TGCGCCACCTGGACAGGGGAAGAGACCCAGTACTTC; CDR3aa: CATWTGEETQYF
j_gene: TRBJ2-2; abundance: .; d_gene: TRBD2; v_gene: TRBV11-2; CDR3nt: TGTGACAGCACCCCCTTATTCGGCCAAGGGCTAGCGGTAAACACCGCGGAGCTGTTTTTT; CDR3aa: CDSTPLFGQGLAVNTAELFF
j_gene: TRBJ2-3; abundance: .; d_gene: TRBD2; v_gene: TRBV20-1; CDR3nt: TGCAGTGCCCGCCATCAGTTCGGGGGCGGGAGGATCACGCCAGATACGCAGTATTTT; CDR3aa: CSARHQFGGGRITPDTQYF
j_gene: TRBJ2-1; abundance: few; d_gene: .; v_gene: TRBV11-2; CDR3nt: TGTGCCAGCAGCTTAGATTTCCCCCCCTCACCGAGAGGTAGGGATGAGCAGTTCTTC; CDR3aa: CASSLDFPPSPRGRDEQFF
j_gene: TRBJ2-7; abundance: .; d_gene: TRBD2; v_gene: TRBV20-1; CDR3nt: TGCAGTGCCAGAGCACTAGCGGGGGGCCTCGAGCAGTACTTC; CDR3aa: CSARALAGGLEQYF
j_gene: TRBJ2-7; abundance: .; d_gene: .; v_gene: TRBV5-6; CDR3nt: TGTGTCAGCAGCTTGAGTGCGGAAATGAGCTACGGGCAGTACTTC; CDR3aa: CVSSLSAEMSYGQYF
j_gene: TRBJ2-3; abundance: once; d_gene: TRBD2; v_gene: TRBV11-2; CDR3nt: TGTGCCAGCAGCCAGGGGCTAATAGCGGGGACAGATACGCAGTATTTT; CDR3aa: CASSQGLIAGTDTQYF
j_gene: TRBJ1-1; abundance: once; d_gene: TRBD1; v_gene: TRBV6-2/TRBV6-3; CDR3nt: TGTGCCGCGGTGGGACAGCATATAAAGAACACTGAAGCTTTCTTT; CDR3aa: CAAVGQHIKNTEAFF
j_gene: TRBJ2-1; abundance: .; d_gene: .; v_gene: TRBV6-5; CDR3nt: TGTGCCAGCAGTTACGCGATGTCCAATGAGCAGTTCTTC; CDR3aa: CASSYAMSNEQFF
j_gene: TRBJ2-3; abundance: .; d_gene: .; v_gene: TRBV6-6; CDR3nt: TGTGCCAGCAGTCCCGTTCGGGCCGGTAGCACAGATACGCAGTATTTT; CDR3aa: CASSPVRAGSTDTQYF
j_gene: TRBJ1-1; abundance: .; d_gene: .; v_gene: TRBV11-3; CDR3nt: TGTGACAGCAGCTTCAAGGGCGCAGGGCTGAACACTGAAGCTTTCTTC; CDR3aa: CDSSFKGAGLNTEAFF
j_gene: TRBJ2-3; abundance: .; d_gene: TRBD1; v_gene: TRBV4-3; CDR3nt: TGCGTCAGCAGTGACCCGGGACAGGGGACAGATACGCAGTATTTT; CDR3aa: CVSSDPGQGTDTQYF
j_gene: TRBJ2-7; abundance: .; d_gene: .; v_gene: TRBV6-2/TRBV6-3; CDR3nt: TGTGCCAGCAGTTATGGACAGTCCAGAGAGCAGTACTTC; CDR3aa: CASSYGQSREQYF
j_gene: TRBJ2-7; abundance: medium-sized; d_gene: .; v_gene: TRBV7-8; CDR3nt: TGTGCCAGCAGCTTAGGGTACAAGGCAACAGTAAGCTCCTACGAGCAGTACTTC; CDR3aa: CASSLGYKATVSSYEQYF
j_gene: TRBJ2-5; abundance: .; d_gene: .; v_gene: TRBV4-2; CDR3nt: TGTGCCAGCAGCCAAGCCTTAGGGGAGACCCAGTACTTC; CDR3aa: CASSQALGETQYF
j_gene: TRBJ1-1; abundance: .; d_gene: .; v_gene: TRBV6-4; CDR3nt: TGTGCCGGCAGTAAATCGGTGAATGGGAACACTGAAGCTTTCTTT; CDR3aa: CAGSKSVNGNTEAFF
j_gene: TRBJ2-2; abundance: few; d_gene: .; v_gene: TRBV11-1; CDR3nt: TGTGCCAGCTTTGACACAGGGGAGCTGTTTTTT; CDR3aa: CASFDTGELFF
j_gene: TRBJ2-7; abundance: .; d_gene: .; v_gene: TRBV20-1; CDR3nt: TGCAGTGCTAATAACCGGGACAAAAGATACGAGAAGTACTTC; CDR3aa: CSANNRDKRYEKYF
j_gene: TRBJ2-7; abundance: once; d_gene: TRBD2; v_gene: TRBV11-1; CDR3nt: TGTGCCAGCAGCTTACTAGCGGAAGGGCCGGCATACGAGCAGTGCTTC; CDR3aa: CASSLLAEGPAYEQCF
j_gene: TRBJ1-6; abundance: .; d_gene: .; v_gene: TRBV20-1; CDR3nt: TGCAGTACTAGAGGGCGGGGCTCCGTGAATTCACCCCTCAACTTT; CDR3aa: CSTRGRGSVNSPLNF
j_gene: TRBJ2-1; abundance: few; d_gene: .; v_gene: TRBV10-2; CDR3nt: TGCGCCAGCAGGGATCCCTACAATGAGCAGTTCTTC; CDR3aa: CASRDPYNEQFF
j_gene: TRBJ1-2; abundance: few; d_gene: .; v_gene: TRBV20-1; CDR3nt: TGCAGTGCGGAAGACAGACGCTCCAACTATGGCTACACCTTC; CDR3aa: CSAEDRRSNYGYTF
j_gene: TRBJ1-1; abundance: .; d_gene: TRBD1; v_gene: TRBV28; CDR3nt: TGTGCCAGCAGTTTATCCCCTCCGGGACAGGGGGCAGCTGAAGCTTTCTTT; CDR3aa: CASSLSPPGQGAAEAFF